This T cell receptor (beta chain) was captured by sequencing in a study of T cell responses to AZD1222 COVID-19 vaccine. Study-wide findings and caveats: Only six individuals given AZD1222 were seropositive at baseline. None of the repertoires were sampled until the peak T cell response had passed.

This clone was seen a handful of times. The target antigen is unknown. Sequenced by immunoSEQ multiplex PCR; TCRdb stores in-frame clones only, minus some. The sample carries about 82,000 clones, 85% to 95% recorded once. The sequence was obtained from an adult in good health. The sample here was peripheral blood, taken on day 0 of AZD1222 vaccination.

The CDR3 region is CSARETGAQFF. The CDR3 region has the DNA TGCAGTGCTAGAGAAACAGGGGCGCAGTTCTTC. This chain links TRBV20-1 with TRBJ2-1, with 7 bases lining up with TRBD1. Germline CDR1 is DFQATT and CDR2 is SNEGSKA (reference sequence). V trimming: 0 bases; J trimming: 12 bases; junction bases outside the gene matches: 2. The CDR3 has 11 residues.